The 7 T cell receptor beta chains given below trace back to one sample, sequenced in a study of T cells in Graves' hyperthyroidism and ophthalmopathy. From RNA transcripts, TCR beta CDR3 regions were amplified. The study used the HTBI primer set for a first-round RT-PCR of the TCR CDR3. TCRdb passed the multiplex PCR reads through MiXCR, listing each CDR3 protein once. The sample consists of 550,000 to 600,000 distinct CDR3 sequences, around 46% of them appearing once. The specimen sequenced was peripheral blood or thyroid tissue (not recorded which). These receptors originate from an adult woman with Graves' disease, either hyperthyroidism or ophthalmopathy (not recorded which).

The chain has TRBV5-4 and TRBJ2-7; D not certain. The last part of the DNA fits TRBJ2-5 better; the J call may be wrong. Per the germline V gene, CDR1 is SGHNT and CDR2 is YYREEE (reference sequence). The CDR3 consists of 14 residues. The CDR3 reads CASSLAVTLETQYF. Written as DNA, the CDR3 is TGTGCCAGCAGCTTGGCGGTTACCCTAGAGACCCAGTACTTC.

This clonotype was observed a handful of times. One junction end does not reproduce the germline sequence, and a read error may be involved. Here the CDR3 reads CASSVEFGTGF. CDR3 coding DNA: TGTGCCAGCAGCGTAGAATTTGGGACAGGATTT. The V call is TRBV9, the J call TRBJ1-1; 8 nucleotides line up with TRBD1. The CDR3 spans 11 residues. From germline, CDR1 is SGDLS and CDR2 YYNGEE.

The table lists this clonotype with many counts. The chain couples TRBV6-1 to TRBJ2-7; 9 bases fit TRBD2. The CDR3 is 14 residues long. The J segment lost 3 bases and the V segment lost 6 bases, leaving 6 bases of the junction unmatched. CDR1 is MNHNS, CDR2 SASEGT, per germline. The DNA for the CDR3 is TGTGCCAGCAGCGTTAGCGGGAGCGGCTACGAGCAGTACTTC. Translated: CASSVSGSGYEQYF.

This chain links TRBV20-1 with TRBJ1-1; no clear D gene. The germline V and J ends were trimmed by 1 base and 11 bases, with 11 bases remaining between them. Germline CDR1 DFQATT, CDR2 SNEGSKA (reference sequence). The CDR3 is 11 amino acids. The CDR3 spells CSARVGLGAFF. As DNA, the CDR3 is TGCAGTGCTAGAGTAGGCCTTGGCGCTTTCTTT.

The genes are TRBV7-9 and TRBJ1-1; 9 bases are a match to TRBD1. Per germline, CDR1 SEHNR and CDR2 FQNEAQ (reference sequence). The CDR3 has 15 residues. The ends lost 3 bases at V and 11 bases at J; junction bases unmatched: 13. The CDR3 spells CASSFTSGQGVRAFF. The CDR3 nucleotides are TGTGCCAGCAGCTTCACTTCGGGACAGGGTGTCAGGGCTTTCTTT. Together with reference TRBV7-9 and TRBJ1-1, the CDR3 gives the full variable domain: DTGVSQNPRHKITKRGQNVTFRCDPISEHNRLYWYRQTLGQGPEFLTYFQNEAQLEKSRLLSDRFSAERPKGSFSTLEIQRTEQGDSAMYLCASSFTSGQGVRAFFGQGTRLTVV.

This sequence joins TRBV5-1 and TRBJ2-6, with TRBD2 matching 8 bases. Germline lookup yields CDR1 SGHRS and CDR2 YFSETQ. J was trimmed by 4 bases and V by 0 bases; bases with no gene match: 9. CDR3 size: 18 residues. The CDR3 protein is CASSLEAGGVSGANVLTF. CDR3 nucleotide sequence: TGCGCCAGCAGCTTGGAGGCGGGGGGAGTCTCCGGGGCCAACGTCCTGACTTTC.

In this sample, this clonotype turned up many times. The V gene is TRBV20-1, the J gene TRBJ1-4; D unclear. This CDR3 comprises 14 residues. Germline V gene data show CDR1 as DFQATT and CDR2 as SNEGSKA (reference sequence). Trimming removed 2 bases at V and 0 bases at J, with 7 bases between. The DNA for the CDR3 is TGCAGTGCTAGACTAACGGCAACTAATGAAAAACTGTTTTTT. As protein: CSARLTATNEKLFF.